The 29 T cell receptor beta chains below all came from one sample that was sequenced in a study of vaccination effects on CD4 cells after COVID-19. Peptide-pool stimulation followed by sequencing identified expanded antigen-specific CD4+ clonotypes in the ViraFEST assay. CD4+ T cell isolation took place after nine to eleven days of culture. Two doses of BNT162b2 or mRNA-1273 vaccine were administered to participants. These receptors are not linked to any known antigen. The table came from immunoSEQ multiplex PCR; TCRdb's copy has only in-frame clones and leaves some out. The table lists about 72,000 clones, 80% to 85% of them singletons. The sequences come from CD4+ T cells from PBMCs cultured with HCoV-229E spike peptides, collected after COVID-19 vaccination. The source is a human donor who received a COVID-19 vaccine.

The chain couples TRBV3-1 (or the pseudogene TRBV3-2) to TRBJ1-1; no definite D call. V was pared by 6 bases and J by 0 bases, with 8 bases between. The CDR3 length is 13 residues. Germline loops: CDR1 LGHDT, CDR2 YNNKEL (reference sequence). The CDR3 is CASSSGLNTEAFF. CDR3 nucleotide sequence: TGTGCCAGCAGTTCCGGCCTGAACACTGAAGCTTTCTTT.

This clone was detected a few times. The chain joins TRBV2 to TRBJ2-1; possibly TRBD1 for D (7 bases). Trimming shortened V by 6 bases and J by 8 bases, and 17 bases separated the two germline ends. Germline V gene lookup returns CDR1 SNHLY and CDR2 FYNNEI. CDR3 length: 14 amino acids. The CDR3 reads CASSRNQGGDEQFF. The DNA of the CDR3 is TGTGCCAGCAGCCGAAATCAGGGGGGCGATGAGCAGTTCTTC.

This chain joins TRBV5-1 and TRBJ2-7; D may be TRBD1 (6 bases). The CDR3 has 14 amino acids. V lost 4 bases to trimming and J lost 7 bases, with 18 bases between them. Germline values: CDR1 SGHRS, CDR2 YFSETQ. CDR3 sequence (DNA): TGCGCCAGCAGCCCCGGGCCCACCAGGGGAGAGCAGTACGTC. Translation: CASSPGPTRGEQYV.

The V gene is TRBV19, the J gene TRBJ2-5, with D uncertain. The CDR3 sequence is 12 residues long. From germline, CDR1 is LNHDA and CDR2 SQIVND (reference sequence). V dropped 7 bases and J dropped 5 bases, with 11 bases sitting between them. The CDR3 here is CASKTVGETQYF. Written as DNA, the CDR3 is TGTGCCAGTAAAACCGTGGGTGAGACCCAGTACTTC.

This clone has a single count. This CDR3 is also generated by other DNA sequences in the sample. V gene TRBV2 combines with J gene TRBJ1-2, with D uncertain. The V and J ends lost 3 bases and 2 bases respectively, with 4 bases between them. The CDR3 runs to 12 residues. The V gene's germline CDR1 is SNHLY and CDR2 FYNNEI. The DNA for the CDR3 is TGTGCCAGCAGTGAGATAAACTATGGCTACACCTTC. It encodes CASSEINYGYTF.

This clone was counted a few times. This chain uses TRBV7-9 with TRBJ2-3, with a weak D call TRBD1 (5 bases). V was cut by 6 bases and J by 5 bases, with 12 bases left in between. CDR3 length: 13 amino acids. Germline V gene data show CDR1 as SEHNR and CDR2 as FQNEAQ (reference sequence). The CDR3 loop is CASRKGVGDTQYF. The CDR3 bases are TGTGCCAGCAGAAAAGGGGTTGGAGATACGCAGTATTTT.

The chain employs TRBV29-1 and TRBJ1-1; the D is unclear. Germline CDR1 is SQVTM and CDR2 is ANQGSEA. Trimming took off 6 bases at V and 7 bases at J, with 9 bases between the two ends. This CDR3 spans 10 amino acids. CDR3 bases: TGCAGCGTAGCTGATATTGAAGCTTTCTTT. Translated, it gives CSVADIEAFF.

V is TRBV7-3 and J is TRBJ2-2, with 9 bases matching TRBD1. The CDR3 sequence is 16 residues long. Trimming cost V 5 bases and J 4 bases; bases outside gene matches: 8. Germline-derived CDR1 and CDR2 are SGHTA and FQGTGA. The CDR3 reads CASSHWGTGITGELFF. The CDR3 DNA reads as TGTGCCAGCAGCCATTGGGGGACAGGGATCACCGGGGAGCTGTTTTTT.

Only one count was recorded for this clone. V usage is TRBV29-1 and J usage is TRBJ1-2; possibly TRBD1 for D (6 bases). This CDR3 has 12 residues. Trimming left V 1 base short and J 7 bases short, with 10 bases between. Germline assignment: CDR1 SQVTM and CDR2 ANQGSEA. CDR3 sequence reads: CSVEAGVTGYTF. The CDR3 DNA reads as TGCAGCGTTGAAGCAGGGGTGACTGGCTACACCTTC.

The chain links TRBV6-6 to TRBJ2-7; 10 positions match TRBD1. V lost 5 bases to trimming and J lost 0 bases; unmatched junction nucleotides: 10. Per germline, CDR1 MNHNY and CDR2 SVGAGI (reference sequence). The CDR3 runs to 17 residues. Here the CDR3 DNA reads TGTGCCAGCAGTCATAAGCCGGGACAGGGGAGCTCCTACGAGCAGTACGTC. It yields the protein CASSHKPGQGSSYEQYV.

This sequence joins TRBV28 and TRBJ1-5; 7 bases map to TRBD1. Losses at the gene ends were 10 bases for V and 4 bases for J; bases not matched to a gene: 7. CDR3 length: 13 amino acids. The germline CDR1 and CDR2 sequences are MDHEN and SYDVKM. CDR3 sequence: CATGGGQNQPQHF. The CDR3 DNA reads TGTGCCACCGGGGGGGGACAGAATCAGCCCCAGCATTTT.

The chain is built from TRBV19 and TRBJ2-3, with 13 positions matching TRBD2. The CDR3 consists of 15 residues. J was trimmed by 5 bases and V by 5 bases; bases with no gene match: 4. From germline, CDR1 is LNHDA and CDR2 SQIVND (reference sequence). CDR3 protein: CASSETSGGRDTQYF. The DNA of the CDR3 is TGTGCCAGTAGTGAGACTAGCGGGGGGAGAGATACGCAGTATTTT.

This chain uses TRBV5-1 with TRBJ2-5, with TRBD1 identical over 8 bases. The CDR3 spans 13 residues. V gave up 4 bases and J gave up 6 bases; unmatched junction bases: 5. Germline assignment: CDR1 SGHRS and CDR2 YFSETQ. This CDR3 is CASSVDREKTQYF. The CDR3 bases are TGCGCCAGCAGCGTGGACAGGGAGAAGACCCAGTACTTC.

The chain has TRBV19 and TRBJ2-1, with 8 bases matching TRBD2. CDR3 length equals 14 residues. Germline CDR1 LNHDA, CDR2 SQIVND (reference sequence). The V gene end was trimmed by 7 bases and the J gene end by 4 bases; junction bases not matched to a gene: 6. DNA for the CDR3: TGTGCCAGTAATCTAGCGGGCGCATACAATGAGCAGTTCTTC. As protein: CASNLAGAYNEQFF.

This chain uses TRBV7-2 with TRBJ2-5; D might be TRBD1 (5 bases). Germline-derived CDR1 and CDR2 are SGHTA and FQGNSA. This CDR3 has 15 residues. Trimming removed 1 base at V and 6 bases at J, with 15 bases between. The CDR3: CASSLVVGQGKTQYF. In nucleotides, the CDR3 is TGTGCCAGCAGCTTAGTTGTAGGGCAGGGAAAGACCCAGTACTTC.

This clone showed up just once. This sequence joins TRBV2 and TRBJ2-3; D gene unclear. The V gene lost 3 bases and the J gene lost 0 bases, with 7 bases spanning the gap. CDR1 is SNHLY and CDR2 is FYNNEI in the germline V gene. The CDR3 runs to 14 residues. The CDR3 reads CASSESTSTDTQYF. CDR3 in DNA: TGTGCCAGCAGTGAGTCAACTAGCACAGATACGCAGTATTTT.

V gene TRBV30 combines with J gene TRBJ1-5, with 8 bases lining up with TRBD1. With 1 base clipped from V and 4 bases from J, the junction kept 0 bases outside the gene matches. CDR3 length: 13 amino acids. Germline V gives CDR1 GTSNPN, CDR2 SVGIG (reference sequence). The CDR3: CAWSDRGNQPQHF. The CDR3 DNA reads TGTGCCTGGAGTGACAGGGGGAATCAGCCCCAGCATTTT. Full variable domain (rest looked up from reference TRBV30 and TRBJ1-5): SQTIHQWPATLVQPVGSPLSLECTVEGTSNPNLYWYRQAAGRGLQLLFYSVGIGQISSEVPQNLSASRPQDRQFILSSKKLLLSDSGFYLCAWSDRGNQPQHFGDGTRLSIL.

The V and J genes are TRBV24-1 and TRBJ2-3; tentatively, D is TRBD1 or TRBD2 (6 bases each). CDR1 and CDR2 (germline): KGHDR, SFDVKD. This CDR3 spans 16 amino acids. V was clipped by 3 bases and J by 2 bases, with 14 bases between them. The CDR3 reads CATSDPGARDTDTQYF. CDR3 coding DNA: TGTGCCACCAGTGATCCGGGGGCGCGAGACACAGATACGCAGTATTTT.

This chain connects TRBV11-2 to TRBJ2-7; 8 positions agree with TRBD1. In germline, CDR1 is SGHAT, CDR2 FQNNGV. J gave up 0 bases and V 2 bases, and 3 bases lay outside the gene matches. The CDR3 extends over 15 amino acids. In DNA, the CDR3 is TGTGCCAGCAGCTTACGGGACAGGAGCTCCTACGAGCAGTACGTC. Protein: CASSLRDRSSYEQYV.

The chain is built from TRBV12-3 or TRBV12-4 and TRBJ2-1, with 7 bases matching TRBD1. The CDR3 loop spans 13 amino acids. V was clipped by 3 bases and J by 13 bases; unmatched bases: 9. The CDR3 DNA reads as TGTGCCAGCAGTTTGAAGGGGGCGACCCGTCAGTTCTTC. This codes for CASSLKGATRQFF.

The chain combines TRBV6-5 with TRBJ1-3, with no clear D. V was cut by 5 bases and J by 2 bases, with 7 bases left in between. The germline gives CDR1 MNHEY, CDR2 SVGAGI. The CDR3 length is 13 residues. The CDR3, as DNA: TGTGCCAGCAGTCGGGTCCCTGGAAACACCATATATTTT. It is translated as CASSRVPGNTIYF.

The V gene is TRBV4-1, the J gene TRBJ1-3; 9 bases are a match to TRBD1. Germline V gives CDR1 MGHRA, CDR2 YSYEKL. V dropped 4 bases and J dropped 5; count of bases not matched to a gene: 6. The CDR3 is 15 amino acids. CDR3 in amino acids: CASSPGQGPRNTIYF. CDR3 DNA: TGCGCCAGCAGCCCGGGACAGGGTCCGAGAAACACCATATATTTT.

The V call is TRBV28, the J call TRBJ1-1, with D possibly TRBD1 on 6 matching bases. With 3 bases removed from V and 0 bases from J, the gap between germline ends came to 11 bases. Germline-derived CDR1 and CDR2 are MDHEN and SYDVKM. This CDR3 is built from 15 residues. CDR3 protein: CASSFGGTMNTEAFF. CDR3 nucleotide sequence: TGTGCCAGCAGTTTTGGCGGGACAATGAACACTGAAGCTTTCTTT.

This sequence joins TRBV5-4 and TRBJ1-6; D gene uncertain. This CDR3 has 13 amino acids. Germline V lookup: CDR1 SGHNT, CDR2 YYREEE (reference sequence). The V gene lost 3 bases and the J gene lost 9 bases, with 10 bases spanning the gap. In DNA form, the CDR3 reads TGTGCCAGCAGCTCCGACCCGGGTTCACCCCTCCACTTT. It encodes CASSSDPGSPLHF.

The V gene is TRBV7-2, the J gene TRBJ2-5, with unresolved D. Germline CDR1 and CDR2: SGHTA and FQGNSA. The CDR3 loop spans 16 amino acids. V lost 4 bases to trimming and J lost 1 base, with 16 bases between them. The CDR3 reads CASSSPWGTSQETQYF. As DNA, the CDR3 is TGTGCCAGCAGCTCCCCCTGGGGTACCTCCCAAGAGACCCAGTACTTC.

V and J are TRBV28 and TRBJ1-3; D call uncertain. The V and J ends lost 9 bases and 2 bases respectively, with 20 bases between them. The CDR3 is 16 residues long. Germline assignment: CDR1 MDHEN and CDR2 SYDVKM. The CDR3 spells CASYSLGPTPGNTIYF. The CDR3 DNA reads TGTGCCAGTTACTCACTTGGGCCTACTCCTGGAAACACCATATATTTT.

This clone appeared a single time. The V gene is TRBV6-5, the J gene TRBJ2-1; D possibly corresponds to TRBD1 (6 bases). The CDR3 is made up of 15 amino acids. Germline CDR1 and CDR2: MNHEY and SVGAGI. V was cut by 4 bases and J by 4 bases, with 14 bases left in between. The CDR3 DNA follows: TGTGCCAGCAGTTTTCGACAGGAAATGTACAATGAGCAGTTCTTC. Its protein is CASSFRQEMYNEQFF.

The CDR3: CASSISPGGATGYTF. Here the CDR3 DNA reads TGTGCCAGTAGTATATCCCCCGGGGGGGCGACTGGCTACACCTTC. The gene calls are TRBV19 and TRBJ1-2, with TRBD1 as a possible D gene (6 bases). V gave up 2 bases and J gave up 7 bases, with 17 bases separating them. The CDR3 is 15 residues long. Germline V gives CDR1 LNHDA, CDR2 SQIVND (reference sequence). Together with reference TRBV19 and TRBJ1-2, the CDR3 gives the full variable domain: DGGITQSPKYLFRKEGQNVTLSCEQNLNHDAMYWYRQDPGQGLRLIYYSQIVNDFQKGDIAEGYSVSREKKESFPLTVTSAQKNPTAFYLCASSISPGGATGYTFGSGTRLTVV.

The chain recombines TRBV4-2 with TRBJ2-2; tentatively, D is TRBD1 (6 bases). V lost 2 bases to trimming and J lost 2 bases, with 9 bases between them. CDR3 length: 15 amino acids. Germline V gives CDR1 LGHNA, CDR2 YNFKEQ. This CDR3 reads CASSQQGSNTGELFF. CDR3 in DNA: TGTGCCAGCAGCCAACAGGGGTCCAACACCGGGGAGCTGTTTTTT.